One TCR beta chain is described in this entry. These data belong to a study of blood T cell repertoires in COVID-19. Sequenced by immunoSEQ multiplex PCR; TCRdb stores in-frame clones only, minus some. The sample holds 360,000 or so clones, roughly 86% seen once. Material for sequencing was PBMCs or T cells enriched from blood (not recorded which). The receptor was derived from a woman aged 25 to 39 who had been exposed to COVID-19.

CDR3 protein: CASSYRQTTEAFF. The CDR3 coding sequence is TGTGCCAGCAGTTACCGACAGACCACTGAAGCTTTCTTT. The rearrangement links TRBV6-5 to TRBJ1-1, with D maybe TRBD1 (5 bases). V was cut by 2 bases and J by 4 bases, with 8 bases left in between. CDR1 MNHEY and CDR2 SVGAGI come from the germline V gene. CDR3 length: 13 residues.